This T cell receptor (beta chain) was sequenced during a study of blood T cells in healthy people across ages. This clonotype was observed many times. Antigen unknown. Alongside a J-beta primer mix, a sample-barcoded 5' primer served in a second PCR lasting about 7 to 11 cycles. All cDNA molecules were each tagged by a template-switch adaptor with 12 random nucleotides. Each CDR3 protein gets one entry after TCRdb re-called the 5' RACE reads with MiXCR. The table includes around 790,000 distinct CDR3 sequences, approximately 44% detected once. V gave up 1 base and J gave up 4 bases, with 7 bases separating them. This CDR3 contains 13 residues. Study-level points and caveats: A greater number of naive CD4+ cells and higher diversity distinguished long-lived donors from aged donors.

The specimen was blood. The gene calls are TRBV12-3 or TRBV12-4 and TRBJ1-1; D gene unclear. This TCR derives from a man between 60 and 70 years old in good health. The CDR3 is CASSLGPSTEAFF. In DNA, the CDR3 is TGTGCCAGCAGTTTAGGACCCAGCACTGAAGCTTTCTTT.